This note documents a single TCR beta chain sequence. The data originate from a study of blood T cell repertoires in COVID-19. Study overall: Researchers got acute and convalescent COVID-19 samples from the United States, Italy and Spain.

Libraries were prepared by immunoSEQ multiplex PCR; TCRdb keeps only in-frame clonotypes and omits some of them. The data show about 170,000 clones, with around three quarters seen just once and roughly 19% held by the top ten. The sequenced sample was PBMCs or T cells enriched from blood (not recorded which). The TCR originated in a woman between 65 and 79 years old in a cohort exposed to, infected with or recovered from COVID-19 (not recorded which).

CDR3 DNA: TGTGCCAGCAGTATCCGGGACAGCAATGAAAAACTGTTTTTT. Amino acid sequence: CASSIRDSNEKLFF. The chain recombines TRBV27 with TRBJ1-4, with TRBD1 identical over 7 bases. Germline CDR1 reads MNHEY; CDR2 reads SMNVEV (reference sequence). The CDR3 loop spans 14 amino acids. The V gene end was trimmed by 5 bases and the J gene end by 5 bases; junction bases not matched to a gene: 5. Full variable domain (missing parts from reference TRBV27 and TRBJ1-4): EAQVTQNPRYLITVTGKKLTVTCSQNMNHEYMSWYRQDPGLGLRQIYYSMNVEVTDKGDVPEGYKVSRKEKRNFPLILESPSPNQTSLYFCASSIRDSNEKLFFGSGTQLSVL.